These 2 T cell receptor beta chains were sequenced from one sample in a study of cytomegalovirus exposure and HLA in healthy donors. 13 Jbeta primers and 60 Vbeta primers were used for the PCR. The method was immunoSEQ multiplex PCR; TCRdb's version includes in-frame clones alone and lacks a portion of them. This sample has 150,000 to 200,000 clones; around three quarters occur once, and the top ten carry 11% to 15%. The specimen sequenced was PBMCs. Receptor source: a woman in her twenties or thirties in good health and CMV-seropositive.

This clone was seen a few times. The genes are TRBV4-1 and TRBJ1-3, with 8 bases lining up with TRBD1. Trimming removed 3 bases from V and 4 bases from J; junction bases left unmatched: 2. The CDR3 runs to 14 residues. Germline-derived CDR1 and CDR2 are MGHRA and YSYEKL. CDR3 protein: CASSHRTGGNTIYF. The CDR3 DNA is TGCGCCAGCAGCCATAGGACAGGGGGAAACACCATATATTTT.

The gene calls are TRBV10-3 and TRBJ2-2, with a weak D call TRBD1 (6 bases). V dropped 7 bases and J dropped 0 bases, with 15 bases sitting between them. Germline assignment: CDR1 ENHRY and CDR2 SYGVKD. This CDR3 comprises 16 residues. In nucleotides, the CDR3 is TGTGCCATCAACGGGGACACCGGATCGAACACCGGGGAGCTGTTTTTT. Protein sequence: CAINGDTGSNTGELFF.